This T cell receptor (beta chain) is drawn from a study of T cells after yellow fever vaccination. General observations from the study: Peaking on day 5 versus 15, the secondary response was faster but weaker. From the bulk population, abundant clonotypes could contaminate and appear within FACS-sorted repertoires.

V was cut by 3 bases and J by 4 bases, with 14 bases left in between. Germline V gene data show CDR1 as MNHEY and CDR2 as SVGEGT. This CDR3 comprises 15 residues. Generation of TCR cDNA used 5'RACE template switching (which added a universal primer site and UMIs). Each CDR3 protein gets one entry after TCRdb re-called the 5' RACE reads with MiXCR. Among 45,000 to 60,000 distinct CDR3 sequences listed, about 6.6% were seen once. The sample in question was CD8+ T cells not binding an NS4B(214-222) dextramer, sorted from PBMCs, obtained roughly 46 days after the first yellow fever vaccination. The V and J genes are TRBV6-2 or TRBV6-3 and TRBJ2-3, with D unclear. The sequence derives from a man aged 18 to 30 who received the YFV17D yellow fever vaccine. The CDR3 nucleotides read TGTGCCAGCAGTTATCTTGTGCTCTCGTCAGATACGCAGTATTTT. Amino acids: CASSYLVLSSDTQYF.